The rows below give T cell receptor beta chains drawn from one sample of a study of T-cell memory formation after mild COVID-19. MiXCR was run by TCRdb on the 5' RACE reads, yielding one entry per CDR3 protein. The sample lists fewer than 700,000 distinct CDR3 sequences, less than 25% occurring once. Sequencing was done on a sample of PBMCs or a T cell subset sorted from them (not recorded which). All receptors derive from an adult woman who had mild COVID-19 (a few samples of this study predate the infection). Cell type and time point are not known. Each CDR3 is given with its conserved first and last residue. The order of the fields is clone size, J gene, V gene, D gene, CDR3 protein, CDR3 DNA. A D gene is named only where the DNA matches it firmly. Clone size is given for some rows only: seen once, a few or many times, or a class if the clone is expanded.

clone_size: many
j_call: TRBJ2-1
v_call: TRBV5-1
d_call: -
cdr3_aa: CASSTGEYNEQFF
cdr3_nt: TGCGCCAGCAGCACAGGAGAATACAATGAGCAGTTCTTC

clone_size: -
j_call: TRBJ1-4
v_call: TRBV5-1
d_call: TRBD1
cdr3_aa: CASSVGQGILTNEKLFF
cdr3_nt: TGCGCCAGCAGCGTCGGACAGGGGATATTGACTAATGAAAAACTGTTTTTT

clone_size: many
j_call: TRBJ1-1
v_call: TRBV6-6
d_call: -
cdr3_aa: CASSYPGNTEAFF
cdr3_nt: TGTGCCAGCAGTTACCCGGGGAACACTGAAGCTTTCTTT

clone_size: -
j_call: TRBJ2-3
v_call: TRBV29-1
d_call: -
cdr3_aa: CSVGSYTDTQYF
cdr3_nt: TGCAGCGTTGGGTCATACACAGATACGCAGTATTTT

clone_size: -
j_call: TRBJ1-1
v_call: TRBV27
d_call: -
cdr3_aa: CASSLLAPAGVSPAFF
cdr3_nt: TGTGCCAGCAGTTTGCTTGCCCCCGCAGGGGTATCCCCTGCTTTCTTT

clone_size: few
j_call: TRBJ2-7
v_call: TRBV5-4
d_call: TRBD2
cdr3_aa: CASSLVGGGEQYF
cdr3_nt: TGTGCCAGCAGCTTGGTCGGGGGAGGGGAGCAGTACTTC

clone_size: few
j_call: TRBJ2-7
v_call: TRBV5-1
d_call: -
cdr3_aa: CASSSTGRTSYEQYF
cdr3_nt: TGCGCCAGCAGCTCCACAGGCCGCACATCCTACGAGCAGTACTTC

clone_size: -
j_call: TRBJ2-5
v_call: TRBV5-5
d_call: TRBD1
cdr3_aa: CASSPDRGREETQYF
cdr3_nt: TGTGCCAGCAGCCCTGACAGGGGGCGGGAAGAGACCCAGTACTTC

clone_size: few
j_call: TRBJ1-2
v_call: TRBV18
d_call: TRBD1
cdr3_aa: CASSPRDRIYGYTF
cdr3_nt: TGTGCCAGCTCACCTCGGGACAGGATCTATGGCTACACCTTC

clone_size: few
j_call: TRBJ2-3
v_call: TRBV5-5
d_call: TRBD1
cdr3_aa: CASSHRDRGADTQYF
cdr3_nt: TGTGCCAGCAGCCACAGGGACAGGGGCGCAGATACGCAGTATTTT

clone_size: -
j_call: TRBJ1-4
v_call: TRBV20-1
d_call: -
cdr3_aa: CSARVALLGGKLFF
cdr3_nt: TGCAGTGCTAGAGTTGCGTTGCTCGGAGGAAAACTGTTTTTT

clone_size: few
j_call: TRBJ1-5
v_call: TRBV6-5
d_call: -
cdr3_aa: CASSSQPSNQPQHF
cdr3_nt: TGTGCCAGCAGTTCTCAGCCTAGCAATCAGCCCCAGCATTTT

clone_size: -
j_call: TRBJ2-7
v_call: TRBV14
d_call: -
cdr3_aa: CASSRPGQIYEQYF
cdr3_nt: TGTGCCAGCAGCCGGCCTGGACAGATCTACGAGCAGTACTTC

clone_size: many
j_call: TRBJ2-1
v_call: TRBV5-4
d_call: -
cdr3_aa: CASGGPNEQFF
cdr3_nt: TGTGCCAGCGGGGGACCCAATGAGCAGTTCTTC

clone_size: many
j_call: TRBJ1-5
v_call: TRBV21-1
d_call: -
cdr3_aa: CASSQGRPSNQPQHF
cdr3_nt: TGTGCCAGCAGTCAGGGACGGCCTAGCAATCAGCCCCAGCATTTT

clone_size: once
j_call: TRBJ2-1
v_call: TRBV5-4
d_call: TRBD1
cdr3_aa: CASRQTGGPYNEQFF
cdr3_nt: TGTGCCAGCAGGCAGACAGGGGGCCCCTACAATGAGCAGTTCTTC

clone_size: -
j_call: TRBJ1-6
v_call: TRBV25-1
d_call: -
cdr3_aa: CASSPLGGVKNSPLHF
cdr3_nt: TGTGCCAGCAGTCCCCTCGGGGGGGTAAAGAATTCACCCCTCCACTTT

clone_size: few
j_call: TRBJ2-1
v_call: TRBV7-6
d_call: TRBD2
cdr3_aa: CASSLIYRARPGGNEQFF
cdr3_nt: TGTGCCAGCAGCTTAATATACAGGGCCCGACCGGGGGGGAATGAGCAGTTCTTC

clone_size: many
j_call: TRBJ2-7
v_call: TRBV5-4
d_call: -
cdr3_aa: CASSRDIYEQYF
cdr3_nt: TGTGCCAGCAGCAGGGACATTTACGAGCAGTACTTC

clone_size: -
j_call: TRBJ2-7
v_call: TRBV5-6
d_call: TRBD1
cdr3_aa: CASSTSGTAYEQYF
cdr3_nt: TGTGCCAGCAGCACCTCCGGGACAGCCTACGAGCAGTACTTC

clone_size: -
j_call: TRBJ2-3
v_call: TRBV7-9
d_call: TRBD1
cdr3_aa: CASSMVRQGSGTQYF
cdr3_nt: TGTGCCAGCAGCATGGTCAGACAGGGGTCGGGTACGCAGTATTTT

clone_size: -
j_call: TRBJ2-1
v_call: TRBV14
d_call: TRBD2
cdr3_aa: CASSRKAGLAGGNEQFF
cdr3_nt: TGTGCCAGCAGCCGAAAAGCCGGACTAGCGGGAGGAAATGAGCAGTTCTTC

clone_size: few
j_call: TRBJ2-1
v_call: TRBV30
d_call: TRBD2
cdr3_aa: CAWETSGRASSYNEQFF
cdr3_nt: TGTGCCTGGGAGACTAGCGGGAGGGCAAGCTCCTACAATGAGCAGTTCTTC

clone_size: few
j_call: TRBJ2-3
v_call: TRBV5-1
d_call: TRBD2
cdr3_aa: CASGTSGYSTGDTQYF
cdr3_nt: TGCGCCAGCGGGACTAGCGGATACTCGACCGGCGATACGCAGTATTTT

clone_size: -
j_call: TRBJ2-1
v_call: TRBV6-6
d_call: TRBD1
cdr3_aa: CASRFRDRVYNEQFF
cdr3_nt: TGTGCCAGCAGATTCCGGGACAGGGTTTACAATGAGCAGTTCTTC

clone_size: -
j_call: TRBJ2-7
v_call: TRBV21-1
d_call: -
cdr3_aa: CASSTALRAYEQYF
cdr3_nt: TGTGCCAGCAGCACGGCGCTCAGAGCCTACGAGCAGTACTTC

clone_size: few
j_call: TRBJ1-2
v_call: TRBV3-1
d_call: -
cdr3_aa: CASSQQAQGSYGYTF
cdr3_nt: TGTGCCAGCAGCCAACAAGCCCAGGGAAGCTATGGCTACACCTTC